What follows are 13 T cell receptor beta chains derived from one specimen sequenced in a study of blood T cell repertoires in COVID-19. Generated by immunoSEQ multiplex PCR, the TCRdb table keeps only in-frame clones and is missing some. The data contain approximately 400,000 clones, over 80% of them singletons. Input material: PBMCs or T cells enriched from blood (not recorded which). These receptors all stem from a woman between 45 and 65 years old who had recovered from COVID-19.

The rearrangement joins TRBV4-3 to TRBJ2-1; tentative D call: TRBD2 (5 bases). The V gene's germline CDR1 is LGHNA and CDR2 YSLEER. The CDR3 spans 15 residues. Trimming cost V 1 base and J 5 bases, with 12 bases left between them. CDR3 protein: CASSQGGGLHNEQFF. The CDR3 bases are TGCGCCAGCAGCCAAGGTGGCGGGCTCCACAATGAGCAGTTCTTC.

This clone has a handful of counts. The same CDR3 is also encoded by other DNA sequences in this sample. The chain couples TRBV9 to TRBJ2-6; 7 bases map to TRBD1. V dropped 0 bases and J dropped 0; count of bases not matched to a gene: 3. Germline assignment: CDR1 SGDLS and CDR2 YYNGEE. The length of the CDR3 is 17 residues. Here the CDR3 DNA reads TGTGCCAGCAGCGTAGATTCAGGGGGCTCTGGGGCCAACGTCCTGACTTTC. This sequence encodes CASSVDSGGSGANVLTF.

The J gene is TRBJ1-2, the V gene TRBV9, with 9 bases matching TRBD1. Germline assignment: CDR1 SGDLS and CDR2 YYNGEE. This CDR3 contains 13 residues. The V segment lost 5 bases and the J segment 6 bases; nucleotides outside the gene matches: 5. The CDR3 coding sequence is TGTGCCAGCAGGGACAGGGGAGCTAATGGCTACACCTTC. Translated, it gives CASRDRGANGYTF.

J is TRBJ1-2 and V is TRBV27, with D possibly being TRBD1 (6 bases). The length of the CDR3 is 15 residues. The germline V gene has CDR1 MNHEY and CDR2 SMNVEV (reference sequence). Trimming took 1 base from V and 5 from J, leaving 14 bases between them. CDR3 in DNA: TGTGCCAGCAGTTTATTTGGACAGAAAACTTATGGCTACACCTTC. Translation: CASSLFGQKTYGYTF.

About this clone itself: Additional DNA sequences in this sample encode the identical CDR3. The CDR3 loop reads CASSLAGVGTDTQYF. The CDR3 DNA follows: TGCGCCAGCAGCTTAGCGGGAGTCGGTACAGATACGCAGTATTTT. The V gene is TRBV5-1, the J gene TRBJ2-3; 8 nucleotides agree with TRBD2. This CDR3 contains 15 residues. Germline V gene data show CDR1 as SGHRS and CDR2 as YFSETQ. V shed 2 bases, J shed 3 bases, and the junction held 5 bases outside the gene matches.

V usage is TRBV7-9 and J usage is TRBJ2-2; D not certain. The CDR3 loop spans 15 amino acids. Trimming pared 7 bases from V and 0 bases from J, leaving 12 bases between. Germline V gene data show CDR1 as SEHNR and CDR2 as FQNEAQ (reference sequence). The CDR3 nucleotides are TGTGCCAGCACCGTACCACAGTCGAACACCGGGGAGCTGTTTTTT. Translating it yields CASTVPQSNTGELFF.

This chain uses TRBV3-1 (or the pseudogene TRBV3-2) with TRBJ1-1; 9 nucleotides line up with TRBD1. With 4 bases clipped from V and 6 bases from J, the junction kept 3 bases outside the gene matches. There are 13 residues in the CDR3. From germline, CDR1 is LGHDT and CDR2 YNNKEL (reference sequence). CDR3 nucleotide sequence: TGTGCCAGCAGCCCGACAGGGGGAGCTGAAGCTTTCTTT. This codes for CASSPTGGAEAFF.

This clone was observed once. V gene TRBV30 combines with J gene TRBJ1-5; D is undetermined. Trimming shortened V by 3 bases and J by 3 bases, and 9 bases separated the two germline ends. Germline CDR1 is GTSNPN and CDR2 is SVGIG (reference sequence). This CDR3 has 13 residues. CDR3 residues: CAWSHSDNQPQHF. The CDR3 nucleotides are TGTGCCTGGAGCCACAGTGACAATCAGCCCCAGCATTTT. Variable domain in full (rest from reference TRBV30 and TRBJ1-5): SQTIHQWPATLVQPVGSPLSLECTVEGTSNPNLYWYRQAAGRGLQLLFYSVGIGQISSEVPQNLSASRPQDRQFILSSKKLLLSDSGFYLCAWSHSDNQPQHFGDGTRLSIL.

This chain links TRBV30 with TRBJ1-2; no reliable D call. Germline CDR1 GTSNPN, CDR2 SVGIG (reference sequence). Trimming removed 2 bases at V and 6 bases at J, with 13 bases between. CDR3 length: 13 amino acids. The DNA of the CDR3 is TGTGCCTGGAGTCGACTCCCCGGTGATGGCTACACCTTC. Translated, it gives CAWSRLPGDGYTF.

The chain employs TRBV30 and TRBJ2-4, with D unresolved. The germline V and J ends were trimmed by 3 bases and 9 bases, with 9 bases remaining between them. CDR3 length: 11 residues. Germline CDR1 is GTSNPN and CDR2 is SVGIG (reference sequence). The CDR3 is CAWSGVSIQYF. CDR3 bases: TGTGCCTGGAGCGGAGTCAGCATTCAGTACTTC.

The chain recombines TRBV6-5 with TRBJ2-2; possible D gene TRBD1, 5 bases. The CDR3 is made up of 14 amino acids. Looked up from germline, CDR1 is MNHEY and CDR2 is SVGAGI. V lost 8 bases and J lost 1, with 11 bases in between. The CDR3 nucleotides read TGTGCCAGCGGGTTTCAGGGGAACACCGGGGAGCTGTTTTTT. It yields the protein CASGFQGNTGELFF.

The rearrangement joins TRBV23-1 to TRBJ1-4; unclear D gene. TRBV23-1 is reported as an ORF; its role is uncertain. V lost 0 bases to trimming and J lost 8 bases, with 16 bases between them. CDR3 length equals 16 residues. CDR3 in amino acids: CASSQSGASAGEKLFF. In DNA, the CDR3 is TGCGCCAGCAGTCAATCCGGAGCGTCGGCGGGGGAAAAACTGTTTTTT.

V usage is TRBV5-4 and J usage is TRBJ2-1; 10 bases fit TRBD2. The germline V gene has CDR1 SGHNT and CDR2 YYREEE (reference sequence). The trim removed 0 bases at V and 8 bases at J, leaving 5 bases unmatched. This CDR3 has 15 residues. The DNA for the CDR3 is TGTGCCAGCAGCTTGGCTCCTAGCGGGGGAGATGAGCAGTTCTTC. This translates into CASSLAPSGGDEQFF. Drawing the rest from reference TRBV5-4 and TRBJ2-1, the complete variable domain is ETGVTQSPTHLIKTRGQQVTLRCSSQSGHNTVSWYQQALGQGPQFIFQYYREEENGRGNFPPRFSGLQFPNYSSELNVNALELDDSALYLCASSLAPSGGDEQFFGPGTRLTVL.